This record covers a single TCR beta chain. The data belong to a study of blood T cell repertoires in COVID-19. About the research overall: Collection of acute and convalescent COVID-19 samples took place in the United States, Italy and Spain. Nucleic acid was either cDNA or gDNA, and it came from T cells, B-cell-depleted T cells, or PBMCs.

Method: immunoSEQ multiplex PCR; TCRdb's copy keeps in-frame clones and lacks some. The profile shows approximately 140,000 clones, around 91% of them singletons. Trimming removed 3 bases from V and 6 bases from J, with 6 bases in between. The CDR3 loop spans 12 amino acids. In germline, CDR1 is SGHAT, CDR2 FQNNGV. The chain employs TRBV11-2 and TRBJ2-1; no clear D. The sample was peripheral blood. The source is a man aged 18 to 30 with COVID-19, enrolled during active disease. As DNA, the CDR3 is TGTGCCAGCAGCTTTGTTAGCAATGAGCAGTTCTTC. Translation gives CASSFVSNEQFF.